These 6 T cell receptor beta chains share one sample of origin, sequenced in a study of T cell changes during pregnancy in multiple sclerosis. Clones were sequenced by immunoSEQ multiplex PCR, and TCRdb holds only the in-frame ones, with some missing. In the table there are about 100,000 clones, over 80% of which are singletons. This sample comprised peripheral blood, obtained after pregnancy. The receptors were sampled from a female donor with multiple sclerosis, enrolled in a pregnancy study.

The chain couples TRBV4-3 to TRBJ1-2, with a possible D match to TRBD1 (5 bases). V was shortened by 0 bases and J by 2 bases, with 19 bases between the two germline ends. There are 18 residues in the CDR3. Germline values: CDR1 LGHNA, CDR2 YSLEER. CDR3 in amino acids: CASSQDLRQPFPNYGYTF. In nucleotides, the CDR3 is TGCGCCAGCAGCCAAGACCTGCGACAGCCATTCCCCAACTATGGCTACACCTTC.

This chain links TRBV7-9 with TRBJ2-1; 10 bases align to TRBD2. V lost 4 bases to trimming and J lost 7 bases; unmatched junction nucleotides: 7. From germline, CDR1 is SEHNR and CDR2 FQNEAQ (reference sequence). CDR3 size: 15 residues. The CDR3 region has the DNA TGTGCCAGCAGCTCCCTTCGGACTAGCGGTAATGAGCAGTTCTTC. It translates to CASSSLRTSGNEQFF.

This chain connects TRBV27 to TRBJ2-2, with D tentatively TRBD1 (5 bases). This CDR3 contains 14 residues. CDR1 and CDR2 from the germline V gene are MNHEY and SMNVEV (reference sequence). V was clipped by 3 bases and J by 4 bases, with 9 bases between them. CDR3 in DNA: TGTGCCAGCAGTTTCTTTAGGGGCACCGGGGAGCTGTTTTTT. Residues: CASSFFRGTGELFF.

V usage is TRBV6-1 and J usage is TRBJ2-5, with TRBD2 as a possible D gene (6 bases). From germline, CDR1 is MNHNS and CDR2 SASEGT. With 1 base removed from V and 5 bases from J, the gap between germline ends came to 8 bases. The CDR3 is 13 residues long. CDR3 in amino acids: CASSEGLGETQYF. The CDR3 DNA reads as TGTGCCAGCAGTGAAGGACTAGGGGAGACCCAGTACTTC.

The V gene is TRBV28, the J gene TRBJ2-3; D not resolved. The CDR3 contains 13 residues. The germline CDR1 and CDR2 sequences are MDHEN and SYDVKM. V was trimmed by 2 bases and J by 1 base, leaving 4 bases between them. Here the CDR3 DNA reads TGTGCCAGCAGTTTAGCGGGCACAGATACGCAGTATTTT. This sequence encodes CASSLAGTDTQYF.

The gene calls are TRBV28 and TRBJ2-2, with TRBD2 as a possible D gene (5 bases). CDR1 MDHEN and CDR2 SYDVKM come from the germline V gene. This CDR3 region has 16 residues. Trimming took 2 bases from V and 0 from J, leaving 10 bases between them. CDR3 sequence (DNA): TGTGCCAGCAGTTTAGTGGGAGAATCGAACACCGGGGAGCTGTTTTTT. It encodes CASSLVGESNTGELFF.